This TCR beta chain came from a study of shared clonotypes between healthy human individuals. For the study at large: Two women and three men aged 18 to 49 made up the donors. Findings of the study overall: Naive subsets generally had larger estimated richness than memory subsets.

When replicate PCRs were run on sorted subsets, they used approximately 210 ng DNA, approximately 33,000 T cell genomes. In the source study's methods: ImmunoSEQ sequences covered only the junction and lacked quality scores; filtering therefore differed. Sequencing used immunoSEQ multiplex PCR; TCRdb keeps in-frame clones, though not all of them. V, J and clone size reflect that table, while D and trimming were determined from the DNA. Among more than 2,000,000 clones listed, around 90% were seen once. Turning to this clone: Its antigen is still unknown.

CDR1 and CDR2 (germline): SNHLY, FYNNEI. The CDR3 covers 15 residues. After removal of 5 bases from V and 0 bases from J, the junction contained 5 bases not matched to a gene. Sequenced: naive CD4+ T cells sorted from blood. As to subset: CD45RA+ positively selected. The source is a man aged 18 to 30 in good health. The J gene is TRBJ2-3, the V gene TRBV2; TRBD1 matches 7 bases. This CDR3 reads CASSPDRWSTDTQYF. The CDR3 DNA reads TGTGCCAGCAGTCCGGACAGGTGGAGCACAGATACGCAGTATTTT. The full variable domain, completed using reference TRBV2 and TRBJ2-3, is EPEVTQTPSHQVTQMGQEVILRCVPISNHLYFYWYRQILGQKVEFLVSFYNNEISEKSEIFDDQFSVERPDGSNFTLKIRSTKLEDSAMYFCASSPDRWSTDTQYFGPGTRLTVL.